The entry below describes one TCR beta chain. What it binds is unknown. The sample originates from a study of graft-versus-host responses after intestinal transplantation. About the research overall: For two to four years after anti-thymocyte globulin induction, all recipients took tacrolimus and steroids.

CDR1 and CDR2 from the germline V gene are SGHKS and YYEKEE (reference sequence). V was pared by 7 bases and J by 2 bases, with 14 bases between. The CDR3 is made up of 14 amino acids. Study results and limitations: Early post-transplant HvG declines tracked with peak circulating GvH clone levels. Ileal or blood samples showed some GvH clones first, and such clones were also found in recipient marrow. Allografts carried high graft-versus-host to host-versus-graft clonal ratios in patients having graft-donor T cell macrochimerism.

Clones were sequenced by immunoSEQ multiplex PCR, and TCRdb holds only the in-frame ones, with some missing. This sample carries roughly 90,000 clones, under 95% of them seen once, and the ten largest clones take approximately 0.3%. Material: unstimulated CD4+ T cells sorted from spleen or lymph node cells, obtained before transplant. This clonotype originated in a human donor who was the organ donor for an intestinal transplant. This chain uses TRBV5-5 with TRBJ2-3; D uncertain. This CDR3 reads CASRSSFYTDTQYF. Here the CDR3 DNA reads TGTGCCAGCCGGAGCAGTTTTTACACAGATACGCAGTATTTT.